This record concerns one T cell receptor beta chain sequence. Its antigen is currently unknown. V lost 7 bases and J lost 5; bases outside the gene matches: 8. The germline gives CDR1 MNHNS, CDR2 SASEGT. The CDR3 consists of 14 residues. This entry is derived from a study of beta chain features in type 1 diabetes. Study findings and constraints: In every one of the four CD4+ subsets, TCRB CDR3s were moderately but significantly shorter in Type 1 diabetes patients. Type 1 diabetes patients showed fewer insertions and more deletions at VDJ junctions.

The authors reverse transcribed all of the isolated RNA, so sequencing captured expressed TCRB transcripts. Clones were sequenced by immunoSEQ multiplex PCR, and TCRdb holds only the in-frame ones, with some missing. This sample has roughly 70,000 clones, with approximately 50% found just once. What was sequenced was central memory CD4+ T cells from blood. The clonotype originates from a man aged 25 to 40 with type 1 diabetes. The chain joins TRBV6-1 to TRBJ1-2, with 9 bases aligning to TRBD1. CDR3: CASKTTGGSYGYTF. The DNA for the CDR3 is TGTGCCAGCAAGACGACAGGGGGATCTTATGGCTACACCTTC.